The rows below give T cell receptor beta chains drawn from one sample of a study of OX40 agonist ivuxolimab in advanced cancers. The repertoire was sequenced with immunoSEQ multiplex PCR; TCRdb's copy has only in-frame clones and lacks some. The sample consists of approximately 68,000 clones, 88% of them appearing once. The sequencing here drew on CD4+ or CD8+ T cells sorted from blood, taken in a trial of the OX40 agonist ivuxolimab. Receptors originate from an adult with an advanced solid tumor such as melanoma, head and neck, liver or kidney cancer. Each CDR3 is given with its conserved first and last residue. D genes are given only for firm matches. Expanded clones get a size class; other rows say once, few or many, or leave the size out.

TGTGCCAGCAGTCCGCATCCCACAAGACTAGGTAGCACAGATACGCAGTATTTT	CASSPHPTRLGSTDTQYF	TRBV27	TRBJ2-3	.	.
TGCAGTGCTAGATATTACAATGAGCAGTTCTTC	CSARYYNEQFF	TRBV20-1	TRBJ2-1	.	.
TGCAGCGTTGAGTCGGGGAGCACAGATACGCAGTATTTT	CSVESGSTDTQYF	TRBV29-1	TRBJ2-3	.	.
TGTGCCAGCAGCTTGATTAAAGGGTTATACACTGAAGCTTTCTTT	CASSLIKGLYTEAFF	TRBV5-4	TRBJ1-1	.	.
TGTGCCAGCAGCCCAAGCCACAGGGGTTACTACGAGCAGTACTTC	CASSPSHRGYYEQYF	TRBV21-1	TRBJ2-7	.	.
TGTGCCACCGAAAGCGGGAGTGGGACCGGGGAGCTGTTTTTT	CATESGSGTGELFF	TRBV10-3	TRBJ2-2	few	TRBD2
TGTGCCATCACAGGGGGCTCTGGAAACACCATATATTTT	CAITGGSGNTIYF	TRBV10-3	TRBJ1-3	.	TRBD1
TGCGCCAGCAGTGAGGGCGCTTCGACGGAGACCCAGTACTTC	CASSEGASTETQYF	TRBV5-1	TRBJ2-5	.	.
TGTGCCAGCTCACCCAGGGACAGCAGCACAGATACGCAGTATTTT	CASSPRDSSTDTQYF	TRBV18	TRBJ2-3	.	TRBD1
TGTGCCAGCAGCCTTGGGAGCGGGGCCTCAGAGACCCAGTACTTC	CASSLGSGASETQYF	TRBV5-4	TRBJ2-5	.	TRBD2
TGTGCCAGCAGCCTAAACGGGGTAGCGGCGGGCACCGGGGAGCTGTTTTTT	CASSLNGVAAGTGELFF	TRBV28	TRBJ2-2	.	.
TGTGCCAGCAGTTACTCGGGGGGACAGGGCGGGGAGACCCAGTACTTC	CASSYSGGQGGETQYF	TRBV6-5	TRBJ2-5	.	TRBD1
TGTGCCAGCAAGTGGGGAGGGAGCACTGAAGCTTTCTTT	CASKWGGSTEAFF	TRBV6-5	TRBJ1-1	.	.
TGCGCCAGCAGCTTGGGACAGGGAAGCACAGATACGCAGTATTTT	CASSLGQGSTDTQYF	TRBV5-1	TRBJ2-3	few	TRBD1
TGTGCCAGTAGTCCGCGGGCAGGAATCTCCTACGAGCAGTACTTC	CASSPRAGISYEQYF	TRBV19	TRBJ2-7	.	.
TGTGCCAGCAGACCCGGGACTAGCGGGGGCCCTAGCTCCTACAATGAGCAGTTCTTC	CASRPGTSGGPSSYNEQFF	TRBV6-4	TRBJ2-1	.	TRBD2
TGTGCCAGCAGCTTCCGGACGGACTCCTACGAGCAGTACTTC	CASSFRTDSYEQYF	TRBV7-9	TRBJ2-7	.	.
TGCGCCAGCAGCTTGGCAGGCCGCTCCTACGAGCAGTACTTC	CASSLAGRSYEQYF	TRBV5-1	TRBJ2-7	.	.
TGTGCCAGCTCACCTTTCCCCGGGAATCGCGCTGAAGCTTTCTTT	CASSPFPGNRAEAFF	TRBV18	TRBJ1-1	.	.
TGTGCCAGCACCAAGGCGCCTTTGACAGCTTTGAACACTGAAGCTTTCTTT	CASTKAPLTALNTEAFF	TRBV2	TRBJ1-1	.	.
TGTGCCAGCTCACGAGCGGGGCGCACAGATACGCAGTATTTT	CASSRAGRTDTQYF	TRBV18	TRBJ2-3	.	TRBD2
TGTGCCTGGAGTCTTGATTTCGACGAGCAGTACTTC	CAWSLDFDEQYF	TRBV30	TRBJ2-7	.	.
TGTGCCAGTAGTATCCAAGCTGGGGGCACTGAAGCTTTCTTT	CASSIQAGGTEAFF	TRBV19	TRBJ1-1	.	.
TGTGCCAGCAGCCCCTACGGAGGGGACAATGAGCAGTTCTTC	CASSPYGGDNEQFF	TRBV5-4	TRBJ2-1	.	.
TGCGCCAGCAGCCCTGGTACAGGGGGCGTCGAGACCCAGTACTTC	CASSPGTGGVETQYF	TRBV5-1	TRBJ2-5	once	TRBD1
TGTGCCAGGATCACCGCCTCTAGCCCAGATACGCAGTATTTT	CARITASSPDTQYF	TRBV27	TRBJ2-3	.	.
TGCAGTGCTCAGACAGGGGGAGGCTACACCTTC	CSAQTGGGYTF	TRBV20-1	TRBJ1-2	.	TRBD1
TGTGCCAGCAGCGGGATCGGGGCCAACGTCCTGACTTTC	CASSGIGANVLTF	TRBV9	TRBJ2-6	.	.
TGTGCCAGTAGTATTGACAGTTCAGCCTACGAGCAGTACTTC	CASSIDSSAYEQYF	TRBV19	TRBJ2-7	.	.
TGTGCCAGCAGCTTAAGGCTAGCGGGAGGAGATACGCAGTATTTT	CASSLRLAGGDTQYF	TRBV11-1	TRBJ2-3	.	TRBD2
TGTGCCGGATCGACAGGGTCCAACTATGGCTACACCTTC	CAGSTGSNYGYTF	TRBV30	TRBJ1-2	.	TRBD1
TGCAGCGTTGAGGGTCTAGCGGGAGGGCGGGATACGCAGTATTTT	CSVEGLAGGRDTQYF	TRBV29-1	TRBJ2-3	.	TRBD2
TGTGCCAGCAGTGAGACCCAGACAGGGGGAAACTATGGCTACACCTTC	CASSETQTGGNYGYTF	TRBV6-1	TRBJ1-2	.	TRBD1
TGTGCCAGCAGTGGGGGACTAGCGGGACAAGAGACCCAGTACTTC	CASSGGLAGQETQYF	TRBV28	TRBJ2-5	.	TRBD2
TGTGCCAGCACCGTCGGCTTCCCCCCCGGACTCAATGAGCAGTTCTTC	CASTVGFPPGLNEQFF	TRBV6-4	TRBJ2-1	.	.
TGTGCCAGCATTGGACAGGGGGCGGGTACTGAAGCTTTCTTT	CASIGQGAGTEAFF	TRBV6-1	TRBJ1-1	.	TRBD1
TGTGCCAGCAGCTTGGCCGGGTCTACGCAGTATTTT	CASSLAGSTQYF	TRBV5-6	TRBJ2-3	.	.
TGTGCCAGCAGCTTAGGGTCTGGGGTGAACACTGAAGCTTTCTTT	CASSLGSGVNTEAFF	TRBV11-3	TRBJ1-1	once	.
TGTGCCACCAGGACTGGCGGTTCACCCCTCCACTTT	CATRTGGSPLHF	TRBV19	TRBJ1-6	.	.
TGTGCCAGCAGCTTGCAGGGGGGCGTGGTTCAGCCCCAGCATTTT	CASSLQGGVVQPQHF	TRBV5-5	TRBJ1-5	.	TRBD1
TGTGCCAGCAGCCCGGGGAGGAACACTGAAGCTTTCTTT	CASSPGRNTEAFF	TRBV7-8	TRBJ1-1	.	.
TGTGCCAGCAATAACAGGGGGCCCACCTACGAGCAGTACTTC	CASNNRGPTYEQYF	TRBV27	TRBJ2-7	.	TRBD1
TGTGCCAGCAGCCTTAGACACGACCCCACAGATACGCAGTATTTT	CASSLRHDPTDTQYF	TRBV5-8	TRBJ2-3	.	.
TGTGCCAGCAGCCCCCCGCCCGGCTGCCCCGTTCGGGAGACCCAGTACTTC	CASSPPPGCPVRETQYF	TRBV21-1	TRBJ2-5	.	.
TGTGCCAGCAGACAGCCAGCGTCTAACTATGGCTACACCTTC	CASRQPASNYGYTF	TRBV6-5	TRBJ1-2	medium-sized	.
TGTGCCAGCGAACAGGGGAACACTGAAGCTTTCTTT	CASEQGNTEAFF	TRBV6-1	TRBJ1-1	.	.
TGTGCCAGCAGTAGGAGCACAGATACGCAGTATTTT	CASSRSTDTQYF	TRBV6-5	TRBJ2-3	.	.
TGTGCTAGTGGTTTGGGCCAGGCCTACTATGGCTACACCTTC	CASGLGQAYYGYTF	TRBV12-5	TRBJ1-2	.	.
TGCGCCAGCAGCTGGGTGGGGGGCGATGAGCAGTTCTTC	CASSWVGGDEQFF	TRBV5-1	TRBJ2-1	.	.
TGTGCCAGCAGCCTTTCCCTTACAGATACGCAGTATTTT	CASSLSLTDTQYF	TRBV7-9	TRBJ2-3	.	.
TGTGCCAGCAGTCCAGCTCTGAGACCGAGCGTTCAGCCCCAGCATTTT	CASSPALRPSVQPQHF	TRBV28	TRBJ1-5	.	.
TGTGCCAGCACCTTGGGAGGGTCTCCTTACACTGAAGCTTTCTTT	CASTLGGSPYTEAFF	TRBV28	TRBJ1-1	.	.
TGTGCCTGGAGTACAGGGGGCGCGGGGACCGGGGAGCTGTTTTTT	CAWSTGGAGTGELFF	TRBV30	TRBJ2-2	.	TRBD1
TGTGCCATCAGTTCAGGGAGAAACACCGGGGAGCTGTTTTTT	CAISSGRNTGELFF	TRBV10-3	TRBJ2-2	.	.